This T cell receptor (beta chain) stems from a study of blood T cell repertoires in COVID-19. For the study at large: T cells, B-cell-depleted T cells, or PBMCs provided the cDNA or gDNA that served as material.

Authors' processing steps: Reference gene primer amplification gave nucleated cell count estimates. Produced via immunoSEQ multiplex PCR; TCRdb's table is partial and in-frame only. That table is the source of V, J and clone size, and D and trimming were worked out from the DNA. The repertoire has about 90,000 clones, 75% to 90% of them found once; the top ten carry approximately 1.7%. This CDR3 spans 15 amino acids. V gave up 7 bases and J gave up 2 bases, with 17 bases separating them. Germline assignment: CDR1 MRHNA and CDR2 SNTAGT. This chain uses TRBV6-4 with TRBJ1-2; D unresolved. The sample was peripheral blood. The source of this sequence is a man older than 75 with acute or convalescent COVID-19. The CDR3 protein is CASKSEPGNNYGYTF. Here the CDR3 DNA reads TGTGCCAGCAAGTCTGAACCGGGGAACAACTATGGCTACACCTTC.